This record concerns one T cell receptor beta chain sequence. Its antigen is not known. The CDR3 is made up of 15 amino acids. V dropped 7 bases and J dropped 1 base, with 14 bases sitting between them. Germline assignment: CDR1 KGHDR and CDR2 SFDVKD. Together with a sample-barcoded 5' primer, a J-beta primer mix was included in a second PCR lasting roughly 7 to 11 cycles. Researchers report that each sample yielded at least 2.5 million CDR3-containing paired-end reads. TCRdb independently ran MiXCR on the 5' RACE reads; one entry per CDR3 protein. The data contain about 970,000 distinct CDR3 sequences, roughly 50% of them singletons. This sample was taken from a study of blood T cells in healthy people across ages. Study results and caveats: Strong correlation linked observed beta diversity and percent naive T cells.

Sequenced sample: blood. The receptor was derived from a woman aged 60-70 years in good health. The chain has TRBV24-1 and TRBJ2-3, with D unresolved. The CDR3 nucleotides are TGTGCCACCAGATCAGGTACATCCGGCACAGATACGCAGTATTTT. This codes for CATRSGTSGTDTQYF.